Following are 9 T cell receptor beta chains from one sample sequenced in a study of shared clonotypes between healthy human individuals. Clones were sequenced by immunoSEQ multiplex PCR, and TCRdb holds only the in-frame ones, with some missing. The data contain approximately 350,000 clones, around 96% of them singletons. Sequencing was performed on memory CD8+ T cells sorted from blood. The subset here: CD45RO+ cells pooled with CCR7-negative TemRA cells. The receptors were gathered from a man younger than 45 in good health.

This chain connects TRBV2 to TRBJ2-2, with 10 bases matching TRBD2. V was pared by 7 bases and J by 5 bases, with 10 bases of the junction left unmatched. Germline V gene data show CDR1 as SNHLY and CDR2 as FYNNEI. The length of the CDR3 is 16 residues. The CDR3 here is CASKPSGSRRTGELFF. CDR3 in DNA: TGTGCCAGCAAACCTAGCGGGAGTAGGAGGACCGGGGAGCTGTTTTTT.

The chain carries TRBV14 and TRBJ2-3, with D possibly TRBD2 on 5 matching bases. V lost 5 bases and J 1 base, leaving 13 bases between the germline ends. Germline CDR1 is SGHDN and CDR2 is FVKESK. The length of the CDR3 is 15 residues. The CDR3 DNA reads as TGTGCCAGCAGCATCGGGGTACACCGCACAGATACGCAGTATTTT. Encoded protein: CASSIGVHRTDTQYF.

CDR3 sequence (DNA): TGTGCCAGTCACAGGGGTCGGTACTTC. Translation gives CASHRGRYF. The chain combines TRBV6-1 with TRBJ2-7; 7 positions agree with TRBD1. V shed 9 bases and J 12 bases; nucleotides not matched to a gene: 5. Germline lookup yields CDR1 MNHNS and CDR2 SASEGT. The CDR3 runs 9 residues.

This clone has only a few counts. The CDR3 is CASSWRDREGGYTF. The CDR3 bases are TGTGCCAGCAGCTGGAGGGACAGGGAAGGGGGCTACACCTTC. V gene TRBV5-6 combines with J gene TRBJ1-2; TRBD1 matches 9 bases. Germline V gene lookup returns CDR1 SGHDT and CDR2 YYEEEE. Trimming took 3 bases from V and 8 from J; bases not matched to a gene: 8. The CDR3 length is 14 residues.

The chain joins TRBV5-4 to TRBJ2-7; 7 bases are a match to TRBD2. Germline V lookup: CDR1 SGHNT, CDR2 YYREEE (reference sequence). The V gene end was trimmed by 0 bases and the J gene end by 3 bases; junction bases not matched to a gene: 6. The CDR3 loop spans 15 amino acids. CDR3 residues: CASSLAGGKSYEQYF. The DNA of the CDR3 is TGTGCCAGCAGCTTGGCCGGGGGGAAAAGCTACGAGCAGTACTTC.

This rearrangement joins TRBV6-6 to TRBJ1-4, with 7 bases that match TRBD1. V dropped 2 bases and J dropped 0; count of bases not matched to a gene: 0. The germline CDR1 and CDR2 sequences are MNHNY and SVGAGI (reference sequence). The CDR3 runs to 15 residues. Here the CDR3 DNA reads TGTGCCAGCAGTTACACAGGGGCAACTAATGAAAAACTGTTTTTT. Its translation: CASSYTGATNEKLFF.

This chain joins TRBV2 and TRBJ2-4; 10 bases align to TRBD2. J gave up 0 bases and V 4 bases, and 9 bases lay outside the gene matches. This CDR3 is 18 amino acids long. Germline CDR1 reads SNHLY; CDR2 reads FYNNEI. This CDR3 is CASSVASGSSVAKNIQYF. The DNA of the CDR3 is TGTGCCAGCAGTGTCGCTAGCGGGAGTAGCGTAGCCAAAAACATTCAGTACTTC.

The chain combines TRBV6-5 with TRBJ1-2, with D perhaps TRBD1 (5 bases). The CDR3 consists of 12 residues. V was clipped by 8 bases and J by 8 bases, with 15 bases between them. Per germline, CDR1 MNHEY and CDR2 SVGAGI. The CDR3 DNA reads as TGTGCCAGCGGTTCGTGGGGCCAAGGCTACACCTTC. As protein: CASGSWGQGYTF.

The chain couples TRBV30 to TRBJ1-1, with D hard to call. The CDR3 is made up of 11 amino acids. The ends were cut back, 7 bases at V and 5 bases at J, with 11 bases in the middle. Germline V gene lookup returns CDR1 GTSNPN and CDR2 SVGIG (reference sequence). CDR3 loop: CALGGWTEAFF. DNA of the CDR3: TGTGCCTTGGGAGGGTGGACTGAAGCTTTCTTT.